These 7 T cell receptor beta chains were all obtained from the same sample, sequenced in a study of B cell selection in AIRE deficiency. CD4+CD127+ cells were sorted as the conventional CD4 T cells. Clones were read by immunoSEQ multiplex PCR, and TCRdb kept only the in-frame ones, dropping some. The sample has fewer than 30,000 clones; around 97% are singletons. Sequencing was performed on CD4+CD127+ conventional T cells sorted from PBMCs. The source is a human donor in good health.

This clone was detected only a few times. The chain links TRBV29-1 to TRBJ2-7, with 7 bases that match TRBD1. V dropped 6 bases and J dropped 4; count of bases not matched to a gene: 9. This CDR3 comprises 13 residues. Germline CDR1 SQVTM, CDR2 ANQGSEA. The CDR3 is CSVSTTQGYEQYF. In DNA form, the CDR3 reads TGCAGCGTCTCTACCACACAGGGGTACGAGCAGTACTTC.

The gene calls are TRBV10-3 and TRBJ2-3, with 14 bases matching TRBD2. The trim removed 2 bases at V and 7 bases at J, leaving 5 bases unmatched. CDR3 length: 16 amino acids. Germline V lookup: CDR1 ENHRY, CDR2 SYGVKD. CDR3: CAISEVGTSGGNTQYF. CDR3 in DNA: TGTGCCATCAGTGAGGTCGGGACTAGCGGGGGTAATACGCAGTATTTT.

The gene calls are TRBV7-2 and TRBJ2-5; 8 bases are a match to TRBD1. Germline CDR1 SGHTA, CDR2 FQGNSA. The CDR3 length is 14 residues. The V segment lost 5 bases and the J segment 4 bases; nucleotides outside the gene matches: 6. Here the CDR3 DNA reads TGTGCCAGCAGCCGCAGGGGGCGGCGAGAGACCCAGTACTTC. This sequence encodes CASSRRGRRETQYF.

The rearrangement joins TRBV5-1 to TRBJ2-1; possible D gene TRBD2, 6 bases. CDR1 is SGHRS, CDR2 YFSETQ, per germline. V lost 4 bases to trimming and J lost 5 bases, with 16 bases between them. This CDR3 is built from 15 residues. CDR3 DNA sequence: TGCGCCAGCAGCCCGGCCGGGGGAGTCAACAATGAGCAGTTCTTC. It yields the protein CASSPAGGVNNEQFF.

This sequence joins TRBV5-6 and TRBJ2-7, with 7 bases that match TRBD2. CDR1 and CDR2 from the germline V gene are SGHDT and YYEEEE. This CDR3 contains 14 residues. J was trimmed by 3 bases and V by 4 bases; bases with no gene match: 7. CDR3 sequence: CASSRREANYEQYF. The CDR3 nucleotides are TGTGCCAGCAGCCGCCGGGAGGCCAACTACGAGCAGTACTTC.

The gene calls are TRBV28 and TRBJ1-4; D unresolved. The germline V gene has CDR1 MDHEN and CDR2 SYDVKM. The CDR3 is 13 amino acids. Deletions cut 6 bases from V and 0 bases from J, with 5 bases between. DNA for the CDR3: TGTGCCAGCAGACGTACAACTAATGAAAAACTGTTTTTT. It encodes CASRRTTNEKLFF.

V and J are TRBV5-1 and TRBJ2-1, with D possibly matching TRBD1 (5 bases). V was cut by 2 bases and J by 4 bases, with 7 bases left in between. The CDR3 contains 13 residues. Germline loops: CDR1 SGHRS, CDR2 YFSETQ. CDR3 protein: CASSFQGYNEQFF. The CDR3 DNA reads as TGCGCCAGCAGCTTTCAGGGTTACAATGAGCAGTTCTTC. The whole variable domain, filled in from reference TRBV5-1 and TRBJ2-1, reads KAGVTQTPRYLIKTRGQQVTLSCSPISGHRSVSWYQQTPGQGLQFLFEYFSETQRNKGNFPGRFSGRQFSNSRSEMNVSTLELGDSALYLCASSFQGYNEQFFGPGTRLTVL.